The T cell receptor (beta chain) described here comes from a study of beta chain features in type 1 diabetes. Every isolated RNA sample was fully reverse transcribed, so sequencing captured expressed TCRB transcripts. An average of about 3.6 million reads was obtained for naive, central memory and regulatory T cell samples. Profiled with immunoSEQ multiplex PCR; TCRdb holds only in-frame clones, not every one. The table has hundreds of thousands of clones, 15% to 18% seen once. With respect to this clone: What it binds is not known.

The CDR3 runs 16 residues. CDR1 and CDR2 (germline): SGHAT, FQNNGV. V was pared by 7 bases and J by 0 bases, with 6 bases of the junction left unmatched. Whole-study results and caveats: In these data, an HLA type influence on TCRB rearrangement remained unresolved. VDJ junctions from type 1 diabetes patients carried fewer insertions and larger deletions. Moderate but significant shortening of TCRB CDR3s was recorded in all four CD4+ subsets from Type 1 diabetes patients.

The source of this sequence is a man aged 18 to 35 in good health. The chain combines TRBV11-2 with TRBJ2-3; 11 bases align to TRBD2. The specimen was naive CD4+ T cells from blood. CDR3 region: CASNHLAGGSTDTQYF. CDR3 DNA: TGTGCCAGCAATCATCTAGCGGGAGGTAGCACAGATACGCAGTATTTT.